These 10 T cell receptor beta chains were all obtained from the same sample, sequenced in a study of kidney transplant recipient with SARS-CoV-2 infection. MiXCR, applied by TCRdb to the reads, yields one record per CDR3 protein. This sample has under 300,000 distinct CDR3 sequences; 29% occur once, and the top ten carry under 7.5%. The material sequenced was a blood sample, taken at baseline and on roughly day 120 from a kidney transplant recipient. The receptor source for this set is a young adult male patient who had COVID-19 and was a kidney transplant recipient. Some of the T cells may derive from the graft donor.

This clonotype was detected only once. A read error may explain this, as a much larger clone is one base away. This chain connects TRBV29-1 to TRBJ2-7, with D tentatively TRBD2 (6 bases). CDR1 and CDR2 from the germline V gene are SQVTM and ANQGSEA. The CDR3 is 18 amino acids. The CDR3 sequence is CGVEDYPAGGPSSYEQYF. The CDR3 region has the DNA TGCGGCGTTGAAGATTACCCCGCCGGGGGACCAAGCTCCTACGAGCAGTACTTC.

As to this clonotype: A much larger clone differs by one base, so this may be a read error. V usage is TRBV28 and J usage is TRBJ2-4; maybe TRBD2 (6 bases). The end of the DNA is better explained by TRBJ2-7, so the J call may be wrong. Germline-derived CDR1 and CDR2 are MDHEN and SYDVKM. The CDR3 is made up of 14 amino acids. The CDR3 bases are TGTACCAGCAGTTTTCGAGGGGAGGTGGTCGAGCAGTACTTC. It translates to CTSSFRGEVVEQYF.

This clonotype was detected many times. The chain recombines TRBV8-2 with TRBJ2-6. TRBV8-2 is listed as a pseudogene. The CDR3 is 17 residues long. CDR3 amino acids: CGILSRITQSRANVLTF. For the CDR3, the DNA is TGTGGCATACTGAGTAGGATAACACAAAGTCGGGCCAACGTCCTGACTTTC.

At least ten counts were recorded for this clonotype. The CDR3: CASSAGHTAGKTYGYTF. In nucleotides, the CDR3 is TGTGCCAGCAGTGCGGGTCACACAGCAGGAAAGACCTATGGCTACACCTTC. This rearrangement joins TRBV12-3 or TRBV12-4 to TRBJ1-2; D gene ambiguous. V lost 5 bases, J lost 4 bases, and 23 bases lay in between. This CDR3 region has 17 residues.

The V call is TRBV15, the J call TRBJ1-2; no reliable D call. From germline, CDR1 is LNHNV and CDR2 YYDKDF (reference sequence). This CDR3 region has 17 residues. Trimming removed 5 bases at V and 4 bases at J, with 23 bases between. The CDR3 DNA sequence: TGTGCCACCAGCCAAGAGATAAGGTGTGGAAAGTCCTATGGCTACACCTTC. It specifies CATSQEIRCGKSYGYTF.

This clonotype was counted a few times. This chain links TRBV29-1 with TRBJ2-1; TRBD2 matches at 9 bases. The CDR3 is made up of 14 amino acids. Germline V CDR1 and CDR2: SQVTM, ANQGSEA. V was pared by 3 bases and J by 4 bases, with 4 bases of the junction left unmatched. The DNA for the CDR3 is TGCAGCGTTGATCGTAGCGGGGGATACAATGAGCAGTTCTTC. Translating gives CSVDRSGGYNEQFF.

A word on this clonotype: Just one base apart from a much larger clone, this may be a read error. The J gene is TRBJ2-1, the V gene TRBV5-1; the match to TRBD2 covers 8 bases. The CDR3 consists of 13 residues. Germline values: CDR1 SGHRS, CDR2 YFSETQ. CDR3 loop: CTSSGGLNNEQFF. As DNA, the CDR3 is TGCACCAGCAGCGGGGGACTAAACAATGAGCAGTTCTTC. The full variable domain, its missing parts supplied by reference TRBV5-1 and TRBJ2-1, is KAGVTQTPRYLIKTRGQQVTLSCSPISGHRSVSWYQQTPGQGLQFLFEYFSETQRNKGNFPGRFSGRQFSNSRSEMNVSTLELGDSALYLCTSSGGLNNEQFFGPGTRLTVL.

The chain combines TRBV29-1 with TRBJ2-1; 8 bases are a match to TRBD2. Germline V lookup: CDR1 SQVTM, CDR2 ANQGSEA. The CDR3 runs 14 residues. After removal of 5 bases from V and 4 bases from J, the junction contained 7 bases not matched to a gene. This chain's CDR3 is CSVSAGGRYNEQFF. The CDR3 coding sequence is TGCAGCGTTTCGGCAGGCGGGAGGTACAATGAGCAGTTCTTC.

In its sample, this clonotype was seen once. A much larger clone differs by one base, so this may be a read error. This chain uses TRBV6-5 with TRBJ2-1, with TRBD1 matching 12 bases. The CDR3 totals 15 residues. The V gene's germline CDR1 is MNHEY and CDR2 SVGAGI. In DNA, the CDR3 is TGTGTCAGCAGTTACGAAGGGACAGGGGGCGGGGAGCAGTTCTTC. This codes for CVSSYEGTGGGEQFF.

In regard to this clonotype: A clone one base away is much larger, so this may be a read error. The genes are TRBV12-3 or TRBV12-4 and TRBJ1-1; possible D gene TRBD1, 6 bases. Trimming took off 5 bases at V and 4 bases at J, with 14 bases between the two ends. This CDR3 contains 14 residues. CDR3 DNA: TGTGCCAGCAGTCCACAGGGTTCGGCCACTGAAGCTTTCTTT. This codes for CASSPQGSATEAFF.